This T cell receptor beta chain came from a study of blood T cells in healthy people across ages. Donors each provided ten milliliters of peripheral blood. This clonotype was seen only a few times. Its antigen is not identified. Points from the study as a whole: Observed TCR beta diversity per million T cells went down as age went up. This fall followed a roughly linear course with age.

Combining a sample-barcoded 5' primer with a J-beta primer mix, a second PCR ran for roughly 7 to 12 cycles. TCRdb re-analysed the 5' RACE reads in MiXCR, keeping a single row per CDR3 protein. The sample lists approximately 1,700,000 distinct CDR3 sequences, about 39% seen once, with 23% in the top ten. CDR1 is SQVTM, CDR2 ANQGSEA, per germline. V gave up 7 bases and J gave up 4 bases; unmatched junction bases: 9. CDR3 size: 13 residues. The clonotype originates from a human donor in good health. The source material was blood. This sequence joins TRBV29-1 and TRBJ1-1; 7 nucleotides match TRBD1. This chain's CDR3 is CSAAGGKATEAFF. The CDR3 bases are TGCAGCGCGGCAGGGGGGAAGGCCACTGAAGCTTTCTTT.